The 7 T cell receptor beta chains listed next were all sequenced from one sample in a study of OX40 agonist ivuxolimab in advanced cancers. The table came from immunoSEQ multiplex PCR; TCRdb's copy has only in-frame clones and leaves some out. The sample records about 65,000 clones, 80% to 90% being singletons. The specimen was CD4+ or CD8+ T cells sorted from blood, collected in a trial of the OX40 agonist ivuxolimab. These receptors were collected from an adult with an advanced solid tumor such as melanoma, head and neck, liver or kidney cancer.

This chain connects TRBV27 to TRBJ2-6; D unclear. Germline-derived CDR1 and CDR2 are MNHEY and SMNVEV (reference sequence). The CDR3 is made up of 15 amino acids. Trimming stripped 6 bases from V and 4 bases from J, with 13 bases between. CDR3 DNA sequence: TGTGCCAGCAGCCCTTTCACGGCCGGGGCCAACGTCCTGACTTTC. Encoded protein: CASSPFTAGANVLTF.

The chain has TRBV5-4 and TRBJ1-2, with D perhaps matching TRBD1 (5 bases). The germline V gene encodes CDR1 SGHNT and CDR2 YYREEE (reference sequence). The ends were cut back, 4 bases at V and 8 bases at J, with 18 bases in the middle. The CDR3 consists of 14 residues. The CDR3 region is CASSVPRQGVGYTF. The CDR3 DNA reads TGTGCCAGCAGCGTTCCTCGACAAGGGGTGGGCTACACCTTC.

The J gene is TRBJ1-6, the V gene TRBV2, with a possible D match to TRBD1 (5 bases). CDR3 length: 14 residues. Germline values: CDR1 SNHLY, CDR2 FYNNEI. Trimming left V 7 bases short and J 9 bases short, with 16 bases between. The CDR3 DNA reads TGTGCCAGCATAGCAGGGAATGTGGGTTCACCCCTCCACTTT. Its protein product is CASIAGNVGSPLHF.

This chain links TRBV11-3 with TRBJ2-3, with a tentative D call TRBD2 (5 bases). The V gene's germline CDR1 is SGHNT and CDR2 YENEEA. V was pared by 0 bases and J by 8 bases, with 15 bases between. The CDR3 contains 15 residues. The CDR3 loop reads CASSLDHGSVGTQYF. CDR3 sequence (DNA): TGTGCCAGCAGCTTAGATCATGGGAGCGTAGGTACGCAGTATTTT.

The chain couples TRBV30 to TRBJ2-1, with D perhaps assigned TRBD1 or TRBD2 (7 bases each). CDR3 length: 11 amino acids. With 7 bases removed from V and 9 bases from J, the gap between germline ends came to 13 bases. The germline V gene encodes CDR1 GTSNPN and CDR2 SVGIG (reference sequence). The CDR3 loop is CASRGGVEQFF. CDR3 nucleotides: TGTGCCTCCAGGGGGGGAGTTGAGCAGTTCTTC. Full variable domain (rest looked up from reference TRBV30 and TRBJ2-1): SQTIHQWPATLVQPVGSPLSLECTVEGTSNPNLYWYRQAAGRGLQLLFYSVGIGQISSEVPQNLSASRPQDRQFILSSKKLLLSDSGFYLCASRGGVEQFFGPGTRLTVL.

The CDR3 region is CASSELSLRKGNEQFF. CDR3 nucleotides: TGTGCCAGCAGTGAACTTTCGCTGCGGAAGGGGAATGAGCAGTTCTTC. V and J are TRBV2 and TRBJ2-1; possible D gene TRBD1, 5 bases. Germline CDR1 SNHLY, CDR2 FYNNEI. The CDR3 runs 16 residues. V dropped 2 bases and J dropped 7 bases, with 18 bases sitting between them.

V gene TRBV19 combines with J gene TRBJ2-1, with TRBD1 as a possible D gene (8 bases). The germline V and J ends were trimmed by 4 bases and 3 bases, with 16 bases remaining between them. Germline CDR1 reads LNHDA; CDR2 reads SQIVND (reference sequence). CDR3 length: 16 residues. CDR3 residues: CASSNPGGGGYNEQFF. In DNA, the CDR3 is TGTGCCAGTAGTAACCCAGGGGGCGGGGGCTACAATGAGCAGTTCTTC.